This T cell receptor beta chain was recovered during a study of blood T cells in healthy people across ages. Findings and caveats of the study: There were more naive CD4+ cells and higher diversity in long-lived donors than in aged donors. A roughly linear age-dependent decrease characterized TCR beta diversity per million T cells.

This clonotype was detected a few times. Its specificity is not known. A second PCR of 7 to 11 cycles used a sample-barcoded 5' primer and a J-beta primer mix. Individual samples furnished no less than 2.5 million CDR3-containing paired-end reads apiece. Each CDR3 protein is one row after TCRdb ran MiXCR on the 5' RACE reads. The sample has 650,000 to 1,000,000 distinct CDR3 sequences, about 36% seen once. Germline CDR1 DFQATT, CDR2 SNEGSKA (reference sequence). The V segment lost 1 base and the J segment 7 bases; nucleotides outside the gene matches: 5. This CDR3 is 14 amino acids long. Every participating donor contributed roughly 11 milliliters of peripheral blood through a draw.

V is TRBV20-1 and J is TRBJ1-4; 8 bases map to TRBD1. The sequence was collected from a man younger than 35 in good health. The source material was blood. CDR3 protein: CSARGPDRGEKLFF. DNA of the CDR3: TGCAGTGCTAGAGGGCCCGACAGGGGTGAAAAACTGTTTTTT.